A single sample is the source of the 4 T cell receptor beta chains below, sequenced in a study of Ad26.COV2.S vaccination and SARS-CoV-2 variants. Documented treatment: about 20 received Ad26.COV2.S at low or high dose, single or two shots; 5 received placebo; per-sample allocation not given. The investigators took samples on day 63 after the first vaccine or placebo injection. Sequenced by immunoSEQ multiplex PCR; TCRdb stores in-frame clones only, minus some. The data show about 480,000 clones, around 88% seen once. Specimen: peripheral blood, collected in a trial of Ad26.COV2.S vaccine versus placebo. The receptors were sampled from a person between 18 and 65 years old who received the Ad26.COV2.S COVID-19 vaccine or a placebo.

The chain employs TRBV19 and TRBJ2-5; 12 bases line up with TRBD1. J was trimmed by 5 bases and V by 11 bases; bases with no gene match: 12. CDR1 and CDR2 (germline): LNHDA, SQIVND (reference sequence). CDR3 length: 15 amino acids. For the CDR3, the DNA is TGTGCCTCCGCCTCCGGGACAGGGGGCTTGGAGACCCAGTACTTC. As protein: CASASGTGGLETQYF.

This rearrangement joins TRBV27 to TRBJ2-1; D possibly corresponds to TRBD1 (5 bases). CDR1 is MNHEY and CDR2 is SMNVEV in the germline V gene (reference sequence). There are 16 residues in the CDR3. The germline V and J ends were trimmed by 1 base and 7 bases, with 17 bases remaining between them. DNA of the CDR3: TGTGCCAGCAGTTTATTCGGCAGGGCGAGGAATAATGAGCAGTTCTTC. Translated: CASSLFGRARNNEQFF.

This chain joins TRBV19 and TRBJ2-3; perhaps TRBD1 as D (6 bases). This CDR3 is built from 14 residues. Germline CDR1 is LNHDA and CDR2 is SQIVND (reference sequence). Trimming removed 7 bases at V and 0 bases at J, with 11 bases between. The CDR3 bases are TGTGCCAGTAAACAGGGACACAGCACAGATACGCAGTATTTT. As protein: CASKQGHSTDTQYF.

V usage is TRBV30 and J usage is TRBJ2-1, with TRBD2 identical over 12 bases. J gave up 10 bases and V 5 bases, and 9 bases lay outside the gene matches. The CDR3 covers 14 residues. The V gene's germline CDR1 is GTSNPN and CDR2 SVGIG (reference sequence). The CDR3 is CAWAAGLAGFEQFF. The CDR3 DNA reads TGTGCCTGGGCCGCAGGACTAGCGGGGTTCGAGCAGTTCTTC.